Below are 26 T cell receptor beta chains sequenced from a single sample in a study of T cell responses to AZD1222 COVID-19 vaccine. Profiled with immunoSEQ multiplex PCR; TCRdb holds only in-frame clones, not every one. The sample includes 150,000 to 200,000 clones, about 90% of them seen just once. This material consisted of peripheral blood, taken 28 days after the second AZD1222 dose. The origin of the receptors is an adult who received the AZD1222 COVID-19 vaccine.

The chain combines TRBV5-6 with TRBJ1-2; D gene ambiguous. Germline V lookup: CDR1 SGHDT, CDR2 YYEEEE. V was clipped by 2 bases and J by 0 bases, with 11 bases between them. This CDR3 has 15 residues. The CDR3 DNA sequence: TGTGCCAGCAGCTTTGGCAGGTACCCTAACTATGGCTACACCTTC. It encodes CASSFGRYPNYGYTF.

J is TRBJ1-2 and V is TRBV7-2, with 7 nucleotides matching TRBD1. The CDR3 sequence is 14 residues long. Unmatched junction bases numbered 4, after V lost 0 bases and J lost 6 bases. Looked up from germline, CDR1 is SGHTA and CDR2 is FQGNSA. The CDR3 coding sequence is TGTGCCAGCAGCTTAGCAGGGGGCTTTAATGGCTACACCTTC. Translation: CASSLAGGFNGYTF.

This clone appeared once. The chain carries TRBV2 and TRBJ2-7; no clear D gene. The CDR3 spans 12 residues. Germline assignment: CDR1 SNHLY and CDR2 FYNNEI. The V and J ends lost 0 bases and 5 bases respectively, with 5 bases between them. The CDR3 protein is CASSEAGNEQYF. DNA for the CDR3: TGTGCCAGCAGTGAAGCGGGGAACGAGCAGTACTTC.

This clone was picked up one time. The chain combines TRBV10-3 with TRBJ1-1, with D uncertain. CDR1 is ENHRY, CDR2 SYGVKD, per germline. This CDR3 is 15 amino acids long. Trimming took off 5 bases at V and 0 bases at J, with 13 bases between the two ends. The CDR3 bases are TGTGCCATCAGTCCTACCGACGGATTGAACACTGAAGCTTTCTTT. Amino acids: CAISPTDGLNTEAFF.

This clone has just one count. V is TRBV5-6 and J is TRBJ1-1, with a possible D match to TRBD1 (6 bases). This CDR3 has 14 residues. Germline CDR1 is SGHDT and CDR2 is YYEEEE. V lost 5 bases and J 5 bases, leaving 16 bases between the germline ends. CDR3 nucleotides: TGTGCCAGCAGGCAACAGGGTAGGGTTACTGAAGCTTTCTTT. Its protein is CASRQQGRVTEAFF.

The gene calls are TRBV20-1 and TRBJ1-1, with 7 bases that match TRBD1. The germline CDR1 and CDR2 sequences are DFQATT and SNEGSKA (reference sequence). The CDR3 has 12 amino acids. Losses at the gene ends were 3 bases for V and 11 bases for J; bases not matched to a gene: 9. This CDR3 reads CSASGQVSYAFF. CDR3 coding DNA: TGCAGTGCTAGTGGACAGGTATCTTATGCTTTCTTT.

Only one count was recorded for this clone. The same CDR3 can be traced to other DNA sequences in this sample. The chain carries TRBV6-5 and TRBJ1-1, with D uncertain. Germline CDR1 is MNHEY and CDR2 is SVGAGI. V was trimmed by 6 bases and J by 2 bases, leaving 10 bases between them. CDR3 length: 13 residues. The CDR3 DNA reads TGTGCCAGCAGGCGGACGGGAAACACTGAAGCTTTCTTT. It specifies CASRRTGNTEAFF.

The chain combines TRBV4-1 with TRBJ2-3, with D unclear. CDR1 MGHRA and CDR2 YSYEKL come from the germline V gene. Trimming took 6 bases from V and 2 from J, leaving 9 bases between them. The CDR3 sequence is 13 residues long. Here the CDR3 reads CASSWTPTDTQYF. The CDR3 DNA follows: TGCGCCAGCAGTTGGACCCCCACAGATACGCAGTATTTT.

V and J are TRBV5-5 and TRBJ1-4, with D possibly matching TRBD1 (6 bases). CDR1 and CDR2 from the germline V gene are SGHKS and YYEKEE (reference sequence). V dropped 5 bases and J dropped 6 bases, with 14 bases sitting between them. The CDR3 is 14 residues long. The CDR3 is CASSSGAWDEKLFF. In nucleotides, the CDR3 is TGTGCCAGCAGTTCAGGGGCTTGGGATGAAAAACTGTTTTTT.

This clone has just a few counts. The V call is TRBV6-2 or TRBV6-3, the J call TRBJ1-6; D may be TRBD1 (5 bases). From germline, CDR1 is MNHEY and CDR2 SVGEGT. This CDR3 has 14 amino acids. Trimming removed 6 bases at V and 10 bases at J, with 16 bases between. CDR3 bases: TGTGCCAGCAGCGTTAGGGGTCGAAGCTCACCCCTCCACTTT. This encodes CASSVRGRSSPLHF.

This chain connects TRBV3-1 (or the pseudogene TRBV3-2) to TRBJ1-2; D might be TRBD1 (6 bases). The CDR3 sequence is 17 residues long. Germline lookup yields CDR1 LGHDT and CDR2 YNNKEL (reference sequence). Trimming left V 7 bases short and J 4 bases short, with 25 bases between. CDR3 nucleotides: TGTGCCAGCACTAGCGGAGAGGGGTTGGGGGCCGGCTATGGCTACACCTTC. Its translation: CASTSGEGLGAGYGYTF.

V and J are TRBV7-3 and TRBJ1-2; D remains unclear. CDR1 is SGHTA and CDR2 is FQGTGA in the germline V gene. V was pared by 1 base and J by 0 bases, with 6 bases between. The CDR3 totals 14 residues. CDR3 protein: CASSLNGANYGYTF. The CDR3 DNA is TGTGCCAGCAGCTTAAATGGGGCTAACTATGGCTACACCTTC.

On this clone itself: One junction end does not reproduce the germline sequence, and a read error may be involved. The chain links TRBV9 to TRBJ1-1; unclear D gene. Germline V lookup: CDR1 SGDLS, CDR2 YYNGEE. This CDR3 is built from 13 residues. This CDR3 reads CASSVALKTEAFF. CDR3 sequence (DNA): TGTGCCAGCAGCGTAGCTCTGAAGACTGAAGCTTTCTTT.

The chain uses TRBV10-3 and TRBJ2-1, with 10 bases lining up with TRBD2. From germline, CDR1 is ENHRY and CDR2 SYGVKD. This CDR3 has 15 residues. With V trimmed by 6 bases and J by 8 bases, 10 bases remained unmatched. The CDR3 DNA reads as TGTGCCATCAGGGGAGCGGGGGGGCCCTTCGATGAGCAGTTCTTC. This gives the protein CAIRGAGGPFDEQFF.

This chain's CDR3 is CASSADAGQGAEQYF. The CDR3 DNA reads TGTGCCAGCTCCGCGGATGCAGGACAGGGGGCCGAGCAGTACTTC. The rearrangement links TRBV18 to TRBJ2-7; 11 bases map to TRBD1. Germline V gives CDR1 KGHSH, CDR2 LQKENI. The CDR3 length is 15 residues. Unmatched junction bases numbered 10, after V lost 6 bases and J lost 6 bases.

The V gene is TRBV7-9, the J gene TRBJ1-1; tentative D call: TRBD1 (5 bases). The CDR3 contains 15 residues. Between the trimmed V and J ends, which lost 0 bases and 5 bases, there was a span of 13 bases. Germline V gene sequence: CDR1 SEHNR, CDR2 FQNEAQ (reference sequence). CDR3 loop: CASSLAGGVATEAFF. As DNA, the CDR3 is TGTGCCAGCAGCTTAGCGGGGGGTGTCGCGACTGAAGCTTTCTTT.

The chain carries TRBV5-1 and TRBJ1-6; 11 nucleotides match TRBD1. This CDR3 has 17 residues. The germline gives CDR1 SGHRS, CDR2 YFSETQ. Trimming removed 0 bases from V and 7 bases from J; junction bases left unmatched: 6. CDR3 in DNA: TGCGCCAGCAGCTTGGGCCCCGGGACAGGGGGAAATTCACCCCTCCACTTT. As protein: CASSLGPGTGGNSPLHF. The entire variable domain, with the rest obtained from reference TRBV5-1 and TRBJ1-6, is as follows: KAGVTQTPRYLIKTRGQQVTLSCSPISGHRSVSWYQQTPGQGLQFLFEYFSETQRNKGNFPGRFSGRQFSNSRSEMNVSTLELGDSALYLCASSLGPGTGGNSPLHFGNGTRLTVT.

J is TRBJ2-3 and V is TRBV9; TRBD2 agrees at 8 bases. Trimming at V came to 2 bases and at J to 1 base, leaving 6 bases not matched to a gene. The CDR3 is made up of 16 amino acids. In germline, CDR1 is SGDLS, CDR2 YYNGEE. The CDR3 coding sequence is TGTGCCAGCAGCGTGTCGGGGGGGCCCGGCACAGATACGCAGTATTTT. Translated: CASSVSGGPGTDTQYF.

This clone was seen a single time. This chain uses TRBV19 with TRBJ1-2; D perhaps matches TRBD1 (6 bases). The CDR3 sequence is 14 residues long. The germline V gene encodes CDR1 LNHDA and CDR2 SQIVND (reference sequence). Between the trimmed V and J ends, which lost 6 bases and 3 bases, there was a span of 14 bases. CDR3 amino acids: CASSHRVLDYGYTF. CDR3 nucleotide sequence: TGTGCCAGTAGCCACAGGGTCTTGGACTATGGCTACACCTTC.

The chain combines TRBV5-4 with TRBJ1-4; weak D call: TRBD1 (5 bases). The V gene lost 4 bases and the J gene lost 4 bases, with 11 bases spanning the gap. This CDR3 is 14 amino acids long. Germline CDR1 SGHNT, CDR2 YYREEE (reference sequence). Written as DNA, the CDR3 is TGTGCCAGCAGCGCCGGGGCGAATAATGAAAAACTGTTTTTT. Protein sequence: CASSAGANNEKLFF.

The chain recombines TRBV4-1 with TRBJ2-3; D remains unclear. The germline V and J ends were trimmed by 1 base and 2 bases, with 4 bases remaining between them. CDR1 MGHRA and CDR2 YSYEKL come from the germline V gene. The CDR3 loop spans 13 amino acids. CDR3 coding DNA: TGCGCCAGCAGCCAAGTCCTCACAGATACGCAGTATTTT. It encodes CASSQVLTDTQYF.

This chain joins TRBV11-2 and TRBJ1-2, with TRBD1 as a possible D gene (6 bases). CDR3 length: 17 residues. CDR1 is SGHAT, CDR2 FQNNGV, per germline. The V end was cut by 1 base, the J end by 4 bases, with 19 bases between. CDR3 protein: CASSLAQATGQFYGYTF. For the CDR3, the DNA is TGTGCCAGCAGCTTAGCACAGGCCACGGGACAATTCTATGGCTACACCTTC.

The chain carries TRBV6-1 and TRBJ1-6, with 7 bases aligning to TRBD1. The CDR3 loop spans 15 amino acids. Germline V gene sequence: CDR1 MNHNS, CDR2 SASEGT. The J segment lost 12 bases and the V segment lost 3 bases, leaving 11 bases of the junction unmatched. This CDR3 reads CASSEVLAGGLPLHF. The CDR3 nucleotides read TGTGCCAGCAGTGAGGTGTTGGCAGGGGGTTTACCCCTCCACTTT.

The gene calls are TRBV10-1 and TRBJ1-2; D not certain. V was trimmed by 3 bases and J by 4 bases, leaving 6 bases between them. Looked up from germline, CDR1 is WNHNN and CDR2 is SYGVQD (reference sequence). The CDR3 sequence is 12 residues long. In DNA form, the CDR3 reads TGCGCCAGCAGTGATTACAGCTATGGCTACACCTTC. Translation: CASSDYSYGYTF.

The chain combines TRBV2 with TRBJ1-2, with D hard to call. The length of the CDR3 is 15 residues. Trimming cost V 8 bases and J 2 bases, with 18 bases left between them. Germline CDR1 is SNHLY and CDR2 is FYNNEI. CDR3 nucleotide sequence: TGTGCCAGCTCTTCCCCGGACTTTCCGAACTATGGCTACACCTTC. It yields the protein CASSSPDFPNYGYTF.

Of note for this clone: A junction end diverges from the germline sequence, so it may reflect a read error. The DNA for the CDR3 is TGTGCCAGCAGTTTAGACAGGGCCGCGGCACCCCTCCACTTT. It translates to CASSLDRAAAPLHF. The V and J genes are TRBV7-9 and TRBJ1-6; 7 bases align to TRBD1. Germline CDR1 SEHNR, CDR2 FQNEAQ (reference sequence). CDR3 length equals 14 residues.